The sequence of this T cell receptor beta chain was determined in a study of shared clonotypes between healthy human individuals. Findings of the study overall: Against clonotypes common to all four donors, non-shared ones had lower generation probabilities.

Donation came from healthy HIV-negative adults that had no recent acute infections or vaccinations. Genomic DNA (from each subset) was split evenly across several immunoSEQ plates. Assay used: immunoSEQ multiplex PCR; TCRdb lists only in-frame clones, some missing. The sample lists approximately 1,000,000 clones; approximately 80% were seen once. Comments on this clone: The target antigen is unknown.

The germline V gene has CDR1 LNHNV and CDR2 YYDKDF (reference sequence). The length of the CDR3 is 14 residues. V was clipped by 2 bases and J by 6 bases; unmatched bases: 5. The chain combines TRBV15 with TRBJ2-7; TRBD2 agrees at 9 bases. The TCR originated in a man in his late teens or twenties in good health. Some clones in this sample may be carry-over from other donors' samples. Sequenced sample: memory CD4+ T cells from PBMCs. The subset was: CD45RA-negative fraction. The CDR3 region is CATSRNMGLAEQYF. The CDR3 DNA follows: TGTGCCACCAGCAGAAATATGGGACTAGCCGAGCAGTACTTC. The entire variable domain, with the rest obtained from reference TRBV15 and TRBJ2-7, is as follows: DAMVIQNPRYQVTQFGKPVTLSCSQTLNHNVMYWYQQKSSQAPKLLFHYYDKDFNNEADTPDNFQSRRPNTSFCFLDIRSPGLGDTAMYLCATSRNMGLAEQYFGPGTRLTVT.